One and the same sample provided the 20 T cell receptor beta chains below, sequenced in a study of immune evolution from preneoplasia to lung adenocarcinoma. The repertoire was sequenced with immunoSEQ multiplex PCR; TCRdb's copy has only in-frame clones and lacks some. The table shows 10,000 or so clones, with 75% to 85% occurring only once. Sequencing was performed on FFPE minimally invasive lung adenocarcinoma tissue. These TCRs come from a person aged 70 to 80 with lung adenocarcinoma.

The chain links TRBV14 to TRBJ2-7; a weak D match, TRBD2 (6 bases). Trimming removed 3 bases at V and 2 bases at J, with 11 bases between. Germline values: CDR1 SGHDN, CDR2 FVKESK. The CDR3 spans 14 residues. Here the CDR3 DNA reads TGTGCCAGCAGCCAGTGGAGGGGCACCTACGAGCAGTACTTC. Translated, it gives CASSQWRGTYEQYF.

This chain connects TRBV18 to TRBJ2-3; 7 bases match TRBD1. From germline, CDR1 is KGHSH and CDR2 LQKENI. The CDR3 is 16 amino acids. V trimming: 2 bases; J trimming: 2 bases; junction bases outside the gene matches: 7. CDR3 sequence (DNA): TGTGCCAGCTCACCAAGGGGACAGAAACACACAGATACGCAGTATTTT. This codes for CASSPRGQKHTDTQYF.

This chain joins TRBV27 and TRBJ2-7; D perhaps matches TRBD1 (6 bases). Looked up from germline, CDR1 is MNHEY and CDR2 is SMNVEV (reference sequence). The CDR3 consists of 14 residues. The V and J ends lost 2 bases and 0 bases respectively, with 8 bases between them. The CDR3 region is CASSLQGLSYEQYF. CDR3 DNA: TGTGCCAGCAGTTTACAGGGGCTCTCCTACGAGCAGTACTTC.

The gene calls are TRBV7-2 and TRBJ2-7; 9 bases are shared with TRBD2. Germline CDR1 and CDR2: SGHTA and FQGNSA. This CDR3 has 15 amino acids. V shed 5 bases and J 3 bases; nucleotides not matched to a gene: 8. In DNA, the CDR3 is TGTGCCAGCAGCCGCTCCCCTAGCGGGAACTACGAGCAGTACTTC. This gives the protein CASSRSPSGNYEQYF.

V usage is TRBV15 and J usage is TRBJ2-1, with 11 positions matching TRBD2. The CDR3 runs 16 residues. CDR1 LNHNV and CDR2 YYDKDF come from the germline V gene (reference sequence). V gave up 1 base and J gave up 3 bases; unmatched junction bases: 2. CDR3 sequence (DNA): TGTGCCACCAGCAGAGGACTAGCGGGGTACTACAATGAGCAGTTCTTC. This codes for CATSRGLAGYYNEQFF.

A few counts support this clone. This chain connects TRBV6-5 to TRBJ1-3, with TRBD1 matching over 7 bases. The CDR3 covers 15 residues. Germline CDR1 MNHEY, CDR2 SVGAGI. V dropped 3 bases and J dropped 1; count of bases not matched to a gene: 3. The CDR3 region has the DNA TGTGCCAGCAGTTATACGACAGGGTCTGGAAACACCATATATTTT. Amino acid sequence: CASSYTTGSGNTIYF.

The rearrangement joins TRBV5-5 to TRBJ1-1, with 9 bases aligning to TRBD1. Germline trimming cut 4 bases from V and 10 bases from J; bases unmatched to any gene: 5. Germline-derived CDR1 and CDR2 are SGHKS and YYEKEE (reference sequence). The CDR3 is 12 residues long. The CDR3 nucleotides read TGTGCCAGCAGCCCGCAGGGACAGGGAGCTTTCTTT. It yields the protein CASSPQGQGAFF.

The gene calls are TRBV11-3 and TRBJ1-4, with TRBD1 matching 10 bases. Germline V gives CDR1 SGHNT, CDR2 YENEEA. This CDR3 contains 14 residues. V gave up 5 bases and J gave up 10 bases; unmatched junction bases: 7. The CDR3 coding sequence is TGTGCCAGCAGCAGAGGACAGGGGGATAGAAAACTGTTTTTT. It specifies CASSRGQGDRKLFF.

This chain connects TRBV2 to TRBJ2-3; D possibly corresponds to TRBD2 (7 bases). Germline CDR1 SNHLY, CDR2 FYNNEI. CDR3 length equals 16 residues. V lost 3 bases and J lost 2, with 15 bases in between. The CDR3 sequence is CASSEEWGGITDTQYF. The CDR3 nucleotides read TGTGCCAGCAGTGAGGAATGGGGGGGCATCACAGATACGCAGTATTTT.

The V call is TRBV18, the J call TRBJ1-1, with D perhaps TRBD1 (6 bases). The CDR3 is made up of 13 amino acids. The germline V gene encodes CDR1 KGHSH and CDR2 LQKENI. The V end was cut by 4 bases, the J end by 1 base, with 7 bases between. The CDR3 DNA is TGTGCCAGCTCACAGGACAGGAACACTGAAGCTTTCTTT. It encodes CASSQDRNTEAFF.

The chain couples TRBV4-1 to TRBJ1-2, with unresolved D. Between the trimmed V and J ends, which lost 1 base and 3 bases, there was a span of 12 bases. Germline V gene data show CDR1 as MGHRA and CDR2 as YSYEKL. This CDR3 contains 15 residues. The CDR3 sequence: CASSQVHTGDYGYTF. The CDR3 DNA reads TGCGCCAGCAGCCAAGTGCATACCGGGGACTATGGCTACACCTTC.

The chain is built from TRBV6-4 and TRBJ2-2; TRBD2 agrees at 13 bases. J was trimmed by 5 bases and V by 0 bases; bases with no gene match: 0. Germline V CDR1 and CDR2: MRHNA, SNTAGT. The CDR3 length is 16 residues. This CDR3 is CASSDSTSGGTGELFF. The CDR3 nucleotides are TGTGCCAGCAGTGACTCGACTAGCGGGGGGACCGGGGAGCTGTTTTTT.

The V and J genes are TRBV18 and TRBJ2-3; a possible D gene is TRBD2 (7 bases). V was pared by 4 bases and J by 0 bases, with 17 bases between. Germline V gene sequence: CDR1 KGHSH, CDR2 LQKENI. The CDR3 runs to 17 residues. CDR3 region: CASSRMQGGASTDTQYF. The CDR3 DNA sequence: TGTGCCAGCTCACGTATGCAAGGGGGGGCCAGCACAGATACGCAGTATTTT. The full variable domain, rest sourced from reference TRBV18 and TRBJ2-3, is NAGVMQNPRHLVRRRGQEARLRCSPMKGHSHVYWYRQLPEEGLKFMVYLQKENIIDESGMPKERFSAEFPKEGPSILRIQQVVRGDSAAYFCASSRMQGGASTDTQYFGPGTRLTVL.

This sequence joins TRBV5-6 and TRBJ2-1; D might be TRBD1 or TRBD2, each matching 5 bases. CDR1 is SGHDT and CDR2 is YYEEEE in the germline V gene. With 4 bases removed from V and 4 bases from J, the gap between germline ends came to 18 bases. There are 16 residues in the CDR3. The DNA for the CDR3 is TGTGCCAGCAGCCCCTCTTCGGGGACCCTATACAATGAGCAGTTCTTC. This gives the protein CASSPSSGTLYNEQFF.

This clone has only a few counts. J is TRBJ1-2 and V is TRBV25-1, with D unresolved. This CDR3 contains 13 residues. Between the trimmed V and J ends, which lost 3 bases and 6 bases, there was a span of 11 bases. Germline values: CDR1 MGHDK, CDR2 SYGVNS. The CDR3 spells CASSEEGLNGYTF. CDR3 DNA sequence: TGTGCCAGCAGTGAGGAGGGTCTCAATGGCTACACCTTC.

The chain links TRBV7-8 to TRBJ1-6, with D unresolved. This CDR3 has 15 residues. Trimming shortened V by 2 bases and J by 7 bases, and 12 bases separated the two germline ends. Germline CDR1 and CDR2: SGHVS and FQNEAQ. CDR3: CASSLIMGGNSPLHF. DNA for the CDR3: TGTGCCAGCAGCTTAATCATGGGAGGCAATTCACCCCTCCACTTT.

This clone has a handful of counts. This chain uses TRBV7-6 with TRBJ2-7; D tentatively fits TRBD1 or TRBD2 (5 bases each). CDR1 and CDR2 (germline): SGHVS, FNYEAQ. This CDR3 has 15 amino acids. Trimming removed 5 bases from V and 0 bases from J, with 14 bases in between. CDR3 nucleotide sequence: TGTGCCAGCAGCCCGGGGCCTAGGGGCTCCTACGAGCAGTACTTC. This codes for CASSPGPRGSYEQYF.

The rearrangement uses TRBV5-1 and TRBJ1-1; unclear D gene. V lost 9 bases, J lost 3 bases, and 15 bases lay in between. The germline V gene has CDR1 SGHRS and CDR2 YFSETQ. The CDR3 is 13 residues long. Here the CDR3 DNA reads TGCGCCACCAAAGAGCCCGGGGACACTGAAGCTTTCTTT. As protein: CATKEPGDTEAFF.

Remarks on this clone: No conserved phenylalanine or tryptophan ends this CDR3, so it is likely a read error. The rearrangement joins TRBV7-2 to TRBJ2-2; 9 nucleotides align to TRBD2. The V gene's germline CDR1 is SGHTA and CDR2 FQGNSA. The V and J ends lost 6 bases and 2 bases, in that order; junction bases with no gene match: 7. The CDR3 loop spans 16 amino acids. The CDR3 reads CASRLTSGPNTGELFS. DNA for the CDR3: TGTGCCAGCAGACTAACTAGCGGGCCTAACACCGGGGAGCTGTTTTCT.

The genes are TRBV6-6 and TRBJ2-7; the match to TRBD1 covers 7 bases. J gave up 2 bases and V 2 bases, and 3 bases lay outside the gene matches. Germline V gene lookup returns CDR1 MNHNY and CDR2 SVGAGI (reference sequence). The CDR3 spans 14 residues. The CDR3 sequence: CASSYDRAAYEQYF. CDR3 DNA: TGTGCCAGCAGTTACGACAGGGCCGCCTACGAGCAGTACTTC.